This T cell receptor beta chain is from a study of blood T cell repertoires in COVID-19. TCRdb's table, derived via immunoSEQ multiplex PCR, lists solely in-frame clones and lacks some. The sample contains 65,000 to 80,000 clones, over 70% of which appear only once. This TCR derives from a man aged 50-60 years with acute or convalescent COVID-19. Sequencing was done on a sample of peripheral blood.

This chain's CDR3 is CASRTGLIPGQGAPGTGELFF. In DNA, the CDR3 is TGTGCCAGCAGGACGGGACTAATACCGGGACAGGGGGCCCCGGGCACCGGGGAGCTGTTTTTT. The chain recombines TRBV28 with TRBJ2-2, with 12 bases matching TRBD1. J lost 4 bases, V lost 6 bases, and 21 bases had no gene match. The germline CDR1 and CDR2 sequences are MDHEN and SYDVKM. This CDR3 has 21 amino acids.